This T cell receptor (beta chain) was captured in a study of CD8 T cells in Susac syndrome. From germline, CDR1 is MNHNS and CDR2 SASEGT. Trimming removed 5 bases at V and 0 bases at J, with 17 bases between. This CDR3 contains 18 residues. TCR beta sequencing was performed on blood CD8+ and CD4+ T cells. Negative isolation was used for CD8+ and CD4+ T cells and FACS enrichment for TEMRA cells. Study-wide results and limits: That the number of individuals in its TCR sequencing and HLA analysis was relatively small was acknowledged by the study.

Points on this clonotype: Its antigen is unknown.

A quantity of roughly 0.5 to 1 ug RNA underwent reverse transcription using random hexamers. TCR beta CDR3 was amplified by immunoSEQ covering 54 Vbeta and 13 Jbeta. TCRdb reprocessed the immunoSEQ multiplex PCR reads via MiXCR and lists one record per CDR3 protein. The sample includes approximately 150,000 distinct CDR3 sequences, 94% seen only once; the top ten take over 0.07%. The gene calls are TRBV6-1 and TRBJ2-6, with D possibly TRBD2 on 6 matching bases. This TCR was recovered from a human donor in good health. Material for sequencing was CD4+ T cells from PBMCs. CDR3 loop: CASSQSGLRLSGANVLTF. CDR3 DNA sequence: TGTGCCAGCAGTCAATCGGGACTCCGCCTCTCTGGGGCCAACGTCCTGACTTTC.